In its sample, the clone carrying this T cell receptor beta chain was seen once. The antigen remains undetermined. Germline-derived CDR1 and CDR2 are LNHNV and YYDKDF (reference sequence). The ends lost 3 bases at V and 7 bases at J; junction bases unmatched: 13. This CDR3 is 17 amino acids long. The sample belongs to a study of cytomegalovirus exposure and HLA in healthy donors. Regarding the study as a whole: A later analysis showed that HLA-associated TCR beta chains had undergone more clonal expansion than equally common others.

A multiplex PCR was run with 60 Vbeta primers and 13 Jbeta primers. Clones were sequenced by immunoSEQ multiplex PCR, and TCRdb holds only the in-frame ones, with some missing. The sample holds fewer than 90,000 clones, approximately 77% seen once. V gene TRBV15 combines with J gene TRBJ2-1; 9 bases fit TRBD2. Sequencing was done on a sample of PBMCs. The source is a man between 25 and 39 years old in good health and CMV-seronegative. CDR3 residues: CATSSKRPGLARNEQFF. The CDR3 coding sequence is TGTGCCACCAGCAGCAAAAGACCGGGACTAGCTCGTAATGAGCAGTTCTTC.